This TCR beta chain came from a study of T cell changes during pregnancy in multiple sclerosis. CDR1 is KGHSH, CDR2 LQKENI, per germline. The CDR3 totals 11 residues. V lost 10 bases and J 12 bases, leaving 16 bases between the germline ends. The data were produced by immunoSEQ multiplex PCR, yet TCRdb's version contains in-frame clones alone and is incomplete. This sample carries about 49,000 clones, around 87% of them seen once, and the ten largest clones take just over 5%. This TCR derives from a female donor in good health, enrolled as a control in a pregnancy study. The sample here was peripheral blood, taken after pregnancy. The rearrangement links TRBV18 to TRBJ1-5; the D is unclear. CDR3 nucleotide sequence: TGTGCCACTCGCGCCGATGCGGGCCAGCATTTT. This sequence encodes CATRADAGQHF.